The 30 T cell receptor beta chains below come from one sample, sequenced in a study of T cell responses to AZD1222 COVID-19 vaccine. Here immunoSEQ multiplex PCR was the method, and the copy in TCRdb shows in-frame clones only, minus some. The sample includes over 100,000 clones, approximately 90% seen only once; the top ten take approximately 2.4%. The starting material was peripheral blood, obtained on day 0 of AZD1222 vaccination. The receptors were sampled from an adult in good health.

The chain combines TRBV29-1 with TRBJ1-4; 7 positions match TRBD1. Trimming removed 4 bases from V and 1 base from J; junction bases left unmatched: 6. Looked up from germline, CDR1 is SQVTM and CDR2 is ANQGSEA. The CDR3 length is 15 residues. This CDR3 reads CSVVSGGETNEKLFF. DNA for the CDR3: TGCAGCGTTGTGTCAGGGGGGGAAACTAATGAAAAACTGTTTTTT.

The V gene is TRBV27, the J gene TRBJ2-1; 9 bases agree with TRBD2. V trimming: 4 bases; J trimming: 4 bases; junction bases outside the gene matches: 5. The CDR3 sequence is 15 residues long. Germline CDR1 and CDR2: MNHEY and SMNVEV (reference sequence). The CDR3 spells CASSSLAGTYNEQFF. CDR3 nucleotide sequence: TGTGCCAGCAGTTCCCTAGCGGGAACTTACAATGAGCAGTTCTTC.

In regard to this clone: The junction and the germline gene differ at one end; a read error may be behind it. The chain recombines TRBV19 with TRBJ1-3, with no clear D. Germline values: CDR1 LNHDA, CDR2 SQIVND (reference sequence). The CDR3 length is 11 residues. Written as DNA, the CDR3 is TGTGCCACCACCCCTGGGAACACCATATATTTT. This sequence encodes CATTPGNTIYF.

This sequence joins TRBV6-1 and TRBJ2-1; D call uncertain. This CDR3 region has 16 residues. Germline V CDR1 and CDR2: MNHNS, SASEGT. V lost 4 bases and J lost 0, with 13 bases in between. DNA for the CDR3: TGTGCCAGCAGTGCCTTTACAGATCCCTCCTACAATGAGCAGTTCTTC. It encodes CASSAFTDPSYNEQFF.

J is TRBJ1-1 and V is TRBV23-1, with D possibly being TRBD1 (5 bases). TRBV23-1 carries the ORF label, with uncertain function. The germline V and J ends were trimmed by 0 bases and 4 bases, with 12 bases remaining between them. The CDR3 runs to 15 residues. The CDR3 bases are TGCGCCAGCAGTCAATCCCCAGGGCTTAGCACTGAAGCTTTCTTT. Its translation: CASSQSPGLSTEAFF.

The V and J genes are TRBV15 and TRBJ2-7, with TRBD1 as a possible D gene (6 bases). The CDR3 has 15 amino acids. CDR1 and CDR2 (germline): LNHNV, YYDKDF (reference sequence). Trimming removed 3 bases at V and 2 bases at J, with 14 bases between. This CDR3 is CATSSGRGGTYEQYF. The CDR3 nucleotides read TGTGCCACCAGCAGCGGTAGAGGGGGAACCTACGAGCAGTACTTC. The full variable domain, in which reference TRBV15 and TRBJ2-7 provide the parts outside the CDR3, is DAMVIQNPRYQVTQFGKPVTLSCSQTLNHNVMYWYQQKSSQAPKLLFHYYDKDFNNEADTPDNFQSRRPNTSFCFLDIRSPGLGDTAMYLCATSSGRGGTYEQYFGPGTRLTVT.

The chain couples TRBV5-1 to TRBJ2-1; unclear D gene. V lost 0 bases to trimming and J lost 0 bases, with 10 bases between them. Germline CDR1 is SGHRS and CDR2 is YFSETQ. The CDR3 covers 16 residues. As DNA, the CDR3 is TGCGCCAGCAGCTTGGGGGCGCTTAGCTCCTACAATGAGCAGTTCTTC. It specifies CASSLGALSSYNEQFF.

The CDR3 here is CASSGGRDGNQPQHF. The CDR3 DNA sequence: TGTGCCAGCTCGGGGGGGAGAGATGGCAATCAGCCCCAGCATTTT. This chain connects TRBV6-6 to TRBJ1-5; tentative D call: TRBD1 (5 bases). V was pared by 8 bases and J by 2 bases, with 16 bases between. Germline lookup yields CDR1 MNHNY and CDR2 SVGAGI (reference sequence). This CDR3 is 15 amino acids long.

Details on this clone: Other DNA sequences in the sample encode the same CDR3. This CDR3 reads CASSTRAYEQYF. DNA for the CDR3: TGTGCCAGCAGCACCCGGGCCTACGAGCAGTACTTC. The rearrangement joins TRBV28 to TRBJ2-7; D call uncertain. V dropped 6 bases and J dropped 2 bases, with 8 bases sitting between them. This CDR3 has 12 amino acids. The germline CDR1 and CDR2 sequences are MDHEN and SYDVKM.

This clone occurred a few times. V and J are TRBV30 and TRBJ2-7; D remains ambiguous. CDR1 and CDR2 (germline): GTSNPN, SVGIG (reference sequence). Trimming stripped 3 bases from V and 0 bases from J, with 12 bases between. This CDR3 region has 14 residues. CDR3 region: CAWRATGFSYEQYF. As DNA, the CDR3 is TGTGCCTGGAGAGCCACTGGATTCTCCTACGAGCAGTACTTC.

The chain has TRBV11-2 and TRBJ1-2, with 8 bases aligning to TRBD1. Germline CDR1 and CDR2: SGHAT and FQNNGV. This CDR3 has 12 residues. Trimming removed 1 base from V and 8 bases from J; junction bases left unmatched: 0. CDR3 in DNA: TGTGCCAGCAGCTTAGGGACAGGGGGCTACACCTTC. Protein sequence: CASSLGTGGYTF.

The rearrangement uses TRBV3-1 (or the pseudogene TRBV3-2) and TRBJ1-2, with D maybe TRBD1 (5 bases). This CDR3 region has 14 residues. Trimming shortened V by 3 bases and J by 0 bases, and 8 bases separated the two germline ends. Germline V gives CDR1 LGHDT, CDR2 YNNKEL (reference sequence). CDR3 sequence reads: CASSHRATNYGYTF. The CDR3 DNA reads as TGTGCCAGCAGCCACAGGGCAACTAACTATGGCTACACCTTC.

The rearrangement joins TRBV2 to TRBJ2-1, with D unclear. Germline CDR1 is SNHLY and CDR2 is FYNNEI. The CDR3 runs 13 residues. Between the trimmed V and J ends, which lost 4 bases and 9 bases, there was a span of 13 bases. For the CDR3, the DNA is TGTGCCAGCAGTGTTTCGGGTTTCGGTGAGCAGTTCTTC. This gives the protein CASSVSGFGEQFF.

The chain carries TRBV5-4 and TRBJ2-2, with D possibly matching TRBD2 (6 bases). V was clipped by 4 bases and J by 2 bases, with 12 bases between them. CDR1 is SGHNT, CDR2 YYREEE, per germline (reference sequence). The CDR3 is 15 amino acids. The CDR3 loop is CASSPPAGNTGELFF. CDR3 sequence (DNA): TGTGCCAGCAGCCCCCCAGCGGGTAACACCGGGGAGCTGTTTTTT.

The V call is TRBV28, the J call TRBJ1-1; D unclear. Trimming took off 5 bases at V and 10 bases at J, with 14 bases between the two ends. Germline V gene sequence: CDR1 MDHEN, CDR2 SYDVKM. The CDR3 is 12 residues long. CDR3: CASSLGVFPAFF. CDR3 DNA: TGTGCCAGCAGTCTCGGCGTATTCCCAGCTTTCTTT.

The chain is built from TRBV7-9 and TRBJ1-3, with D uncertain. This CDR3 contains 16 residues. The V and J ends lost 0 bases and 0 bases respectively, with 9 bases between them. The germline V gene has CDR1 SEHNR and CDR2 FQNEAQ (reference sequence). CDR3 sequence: CASSLAGILSGNTIYF. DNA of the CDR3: TGTGCCAGCAGCTTAGCGGGCATTCTCTCTGGAAACACCATATATTTT.

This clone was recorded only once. The CDR3 DNA sequence: TGTGCCAGCACAGGGGGTCTCTTGAACTATGGCTACACCTTC. This encodes CASTGGLLNYGYTF. The chain recombines TRBV6-5 with TRBJ1-2, with TRBD1 matching 7 bases. CDR1 is MNHEY and CDR2 is SVGAGI in the germline V gene. This CDR3 spans 14 amino acids. V gave up 7 bases and J gave up 2 bases; unmatched junction bases: 7.

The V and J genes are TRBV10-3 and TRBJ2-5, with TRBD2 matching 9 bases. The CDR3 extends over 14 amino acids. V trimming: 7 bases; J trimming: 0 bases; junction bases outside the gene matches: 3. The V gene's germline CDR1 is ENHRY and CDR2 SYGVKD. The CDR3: CAIKASGDQETQYF. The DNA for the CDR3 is TGTGCCATCAAGGCTAGCGGGGACCAAGAGACCCAGTACTTC.

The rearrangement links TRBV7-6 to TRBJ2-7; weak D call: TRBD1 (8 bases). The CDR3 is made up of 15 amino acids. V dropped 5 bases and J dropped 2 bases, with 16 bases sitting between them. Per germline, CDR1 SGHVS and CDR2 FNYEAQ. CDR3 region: CASSASGTGPYEQYF. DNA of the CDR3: TGTGCCAGCAGCGCAAGCGGGACAGGCCCCTACGAGCAGTACTTC.

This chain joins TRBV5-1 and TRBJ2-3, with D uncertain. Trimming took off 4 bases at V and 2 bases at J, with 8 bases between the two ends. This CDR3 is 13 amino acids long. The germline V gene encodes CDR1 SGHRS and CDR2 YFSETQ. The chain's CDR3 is CASSQIPTDTQYF. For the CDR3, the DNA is TGCGCCAGCAGCCAAATCCCCACAGATACGCAGTATTTT.

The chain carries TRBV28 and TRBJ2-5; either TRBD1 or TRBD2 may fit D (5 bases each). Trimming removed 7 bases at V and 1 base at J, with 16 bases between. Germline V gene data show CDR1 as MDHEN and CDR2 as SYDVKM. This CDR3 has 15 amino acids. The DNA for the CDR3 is TGTGCCAGCACCCCCGCTGGGACGGGCCAAGAGACCCAGTACTTC. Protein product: CASTPAGTGQETQYF. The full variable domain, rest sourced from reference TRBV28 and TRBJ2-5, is DVKVTQSSRYLVKRTGEKVFLECVQDMDHENMFWYRQDPGLGLRLIYFSYDVKMKEKGDIPEGYSVSREKKERFSLILESASTNQTSMYLCASTPAGTGQETQYFGPGTRLLVL.

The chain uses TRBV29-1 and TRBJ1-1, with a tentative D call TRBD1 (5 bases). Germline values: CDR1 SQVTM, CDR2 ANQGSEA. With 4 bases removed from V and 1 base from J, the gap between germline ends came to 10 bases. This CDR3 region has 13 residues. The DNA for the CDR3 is TGCAGCGTTGGCGGGACGGCGAACACTGAAGCTTTCTTT. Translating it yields CSVGGTANTEAFF.

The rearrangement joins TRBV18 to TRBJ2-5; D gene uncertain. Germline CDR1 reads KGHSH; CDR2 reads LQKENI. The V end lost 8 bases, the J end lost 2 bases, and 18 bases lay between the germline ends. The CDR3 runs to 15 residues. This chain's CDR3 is CASRLAAARQETQYF. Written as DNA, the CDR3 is TGTGCCAGCCGGTTGGCGGCGGCTCGGCAAGAGACCCAGTACTTC.

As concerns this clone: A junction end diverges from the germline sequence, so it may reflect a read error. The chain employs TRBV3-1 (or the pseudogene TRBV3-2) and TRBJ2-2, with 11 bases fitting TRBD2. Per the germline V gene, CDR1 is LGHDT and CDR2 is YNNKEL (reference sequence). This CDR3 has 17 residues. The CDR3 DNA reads TGTGCCAGCAGCCTACGAACTAGCGGGAGTATCGTCGGGGGGCTGTTTTTT. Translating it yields CASSLRTSGSIVGGLFF.

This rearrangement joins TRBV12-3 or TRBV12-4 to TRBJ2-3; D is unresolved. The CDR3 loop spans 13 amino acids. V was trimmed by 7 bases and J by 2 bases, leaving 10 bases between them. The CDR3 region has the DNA TGTGCCAGCACCGATCAACTCACAGATACGCAGTATTTT. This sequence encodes CASTDQLTDTQYF.

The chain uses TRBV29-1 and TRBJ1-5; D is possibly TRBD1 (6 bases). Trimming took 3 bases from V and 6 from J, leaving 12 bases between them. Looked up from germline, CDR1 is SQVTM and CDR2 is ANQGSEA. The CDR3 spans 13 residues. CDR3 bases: TGCAGCGTTGACAGGGGAAGTTGTCAGCCCCAGCATTTT. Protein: CSVDRGSCQPQHF.

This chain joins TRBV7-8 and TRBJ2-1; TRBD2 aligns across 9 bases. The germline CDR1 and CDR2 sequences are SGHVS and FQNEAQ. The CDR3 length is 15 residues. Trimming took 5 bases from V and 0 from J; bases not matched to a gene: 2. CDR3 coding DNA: TGTGCCAGCAGCGTTAGCGGGAGCTCCTACAATGAGCAGTTCTTC. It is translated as CASSVSGSSYNEQFF.

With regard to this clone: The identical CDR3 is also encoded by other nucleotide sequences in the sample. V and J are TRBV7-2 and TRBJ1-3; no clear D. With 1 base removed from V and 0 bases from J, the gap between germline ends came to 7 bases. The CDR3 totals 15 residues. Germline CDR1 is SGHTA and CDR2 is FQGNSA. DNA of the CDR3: TGTGCCAGCAGCTTAGACCGGAGCTCTGGAAACACCATATATTTT. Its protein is CASSLDRSSGNTIYF. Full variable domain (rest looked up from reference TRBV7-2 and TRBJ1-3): GAGVSQSPSNKVTEKGKDVELRCDPISGHTALYWYRQSLGQGLEFLIYFQGNSAPDKSGLPSDRFSAERTGGSVSTLTIQRTQQEDSAVYLCASSLDRSSGNTIYFGEGSWLTVV.

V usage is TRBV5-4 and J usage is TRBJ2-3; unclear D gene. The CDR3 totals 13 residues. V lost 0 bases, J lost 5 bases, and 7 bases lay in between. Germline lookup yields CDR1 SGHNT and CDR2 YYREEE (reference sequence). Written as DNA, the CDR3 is TGTGCCAGCAGCTTGGAGGCGGAAGATACGCAGTATTTT. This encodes CASSLEAEDTQYF.

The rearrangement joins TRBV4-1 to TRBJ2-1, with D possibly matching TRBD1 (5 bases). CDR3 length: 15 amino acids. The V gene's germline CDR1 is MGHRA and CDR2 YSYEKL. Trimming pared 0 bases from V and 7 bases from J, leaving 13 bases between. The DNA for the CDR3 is TGCGCCAGCAGCCAAGAGGCGGCAGGGTGGAATGAGCAGTTCTTC. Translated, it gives CASSQEAAGWNEQFF.